A single T cell receptor (beta chain) is shown here with its context. The antigen is unknown. This CDR3 spans 14 amino acids. V was shortened by 5 bases and J by 7 bases, with 15 bases between the two germline ends. Germline V gene data show CDR1 as SGHTA and CDR2 as FQGTGA. These data are taken from a study of cytomegalovirus exposure and HLA in healthy donors. Findings and caveats of the study: When analyzed later, the rates of TCR association showed variation by HLA locus, with DRB1 the most and HLA-C the fewest. CMV antigen specificity of a few CMV-associated chains was confirmed in vitro.

Primers: 60 Vbeta forward and 13 Jbeta reverse. The method was immunoSEQ multiplex PCR; TCRdb's version includes in-frame clones alone and lacks a portion of them. The sample records more than 85,000 clones, 83% being singletons. This clonotype originated in a man aged 18 to 35 in good health and CMV-seronegative. Sequences were obtained from PBMCs. This chain uses TRBV7-3 with TRBJ2-1; tentative D call: TRBD1 (6 bases). The CDR3 is CASSQGSGPNEQFF. The CDR3 DNA reads as TGTGCCAGCAGCCAGGGGTCGGGGCCGAATGAGCAGTTCTTC.